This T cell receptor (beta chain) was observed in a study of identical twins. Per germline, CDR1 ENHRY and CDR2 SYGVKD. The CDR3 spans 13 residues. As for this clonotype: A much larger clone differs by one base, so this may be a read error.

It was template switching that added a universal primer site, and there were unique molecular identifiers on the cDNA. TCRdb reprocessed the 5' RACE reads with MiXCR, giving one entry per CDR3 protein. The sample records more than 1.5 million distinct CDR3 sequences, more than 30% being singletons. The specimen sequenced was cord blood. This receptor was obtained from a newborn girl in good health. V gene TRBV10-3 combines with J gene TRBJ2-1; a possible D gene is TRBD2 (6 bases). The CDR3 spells CAIGSGSCNEQFF. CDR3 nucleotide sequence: TGTGCCATCGGTAGCGGCTCCTGCAATGAGCAGTTCTTC.